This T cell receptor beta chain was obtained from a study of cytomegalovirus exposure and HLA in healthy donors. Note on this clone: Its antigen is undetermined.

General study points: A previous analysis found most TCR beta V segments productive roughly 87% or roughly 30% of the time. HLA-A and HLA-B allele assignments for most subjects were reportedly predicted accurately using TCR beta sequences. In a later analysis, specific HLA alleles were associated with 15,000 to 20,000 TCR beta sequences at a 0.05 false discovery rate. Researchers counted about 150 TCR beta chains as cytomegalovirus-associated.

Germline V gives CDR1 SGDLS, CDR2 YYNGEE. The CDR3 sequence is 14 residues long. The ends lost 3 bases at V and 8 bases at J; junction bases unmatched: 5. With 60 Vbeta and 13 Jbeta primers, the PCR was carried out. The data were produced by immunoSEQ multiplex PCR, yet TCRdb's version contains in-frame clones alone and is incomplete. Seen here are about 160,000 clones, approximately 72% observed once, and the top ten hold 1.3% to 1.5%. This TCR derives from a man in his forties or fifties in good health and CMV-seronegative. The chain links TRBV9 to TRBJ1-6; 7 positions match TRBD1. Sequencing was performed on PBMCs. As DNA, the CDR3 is TGTGCCAGCAGCGCGGGGACAGAGGATTCACCCCTCCACTTT. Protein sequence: CASSAGTEDSPLHF.